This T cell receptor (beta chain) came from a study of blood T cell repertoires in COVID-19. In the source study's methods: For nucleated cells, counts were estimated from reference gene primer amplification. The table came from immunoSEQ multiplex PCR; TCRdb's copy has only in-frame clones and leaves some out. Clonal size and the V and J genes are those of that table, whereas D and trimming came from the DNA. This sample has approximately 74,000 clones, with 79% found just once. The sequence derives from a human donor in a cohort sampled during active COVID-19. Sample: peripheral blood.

CDR3 residues: CASSIPRDSGRETQYF. In nucleotides, the CDR3 is TGTGCCAGTAGTATCCCCAGGGACAGCGGGAGAGAGACCCAGTACTTC. This sequence joins TRBV19 and TRBJ2-5; perhaps TRBD2 as D (8 bases). V lost 3 bases to trimming and J lost 4 bases, with 18 bases between them. CDR1 is LNHDA and CDR2 is SQIVND in the germline V gene (reference sequence). This CDR3 has 16 amino acids. The variable domain in full, completed from reference TRBV19 and TRBJ2-5, reads DGGITQSPKYLFRKEGQNVTLSCEQNLNHDAMYWYRQDPGQGLRLIYYSQIVNDFQKGDIAEGYSVSREKKESFPLTVTSAQKNPTAFYLCASSIPRDSGRETQYFGPGTRLLVL.